This TCR beta chain was sequenced during a study of graft-versus-host responses after intestinal transplantation. The overall study: All recipients were transplanted with multivisceral, liver-intestinal, or isolated intestinal grafts.

Whole-study results and caveats: There was an association between peak levels of circulating GvH clones and early post-transplant HvG declines. GvH clones appeared in recipient marrow, some first in ileum or blood.

Germline values: CDR1 GTSNPN, CDR2 SVGIG (reference sequence). The length of the CDR3 is 12 residues. V was pared by 8 bases and J by 4 bases, with 12 bases between. On this clone itself: Antigen unknown.

The protocol was immunoSEQ multiplex PCR, while the TCRdb copy is restricted to in-frame clones and leaves out a portion. The sample records about 88,000 clones, less than 95% being singletons. Material: unstimulated CD4+ T cells sorted from spleen or lymph node cells, obtained before transplant. This receptor was obtained from a human donor who was the organ donor for an intestinal transplant. The chain links TRBV30 to TRBJ1-3; D call uncertain. The CDR3 protein is CALNNPGNTIYF. CDR3 sequence (DNA): TGTGCCCTCAACAACCCAGGAAACACCATATATTTT. Looking up the rest from reference TRBV30 and TRBJ1-3 gives the full variable domain: SQTIHQWPATLVQPVGSPLSLECTVEGTSNPNLYWYRQAAGRGLQLLFYSVGIGQISSEVPQNLSASRPQDRQFILSSKKLLLSDSGFYLCALNNPGNTIYFGEGSWLTVV.